The clone carrying this T cell receptor (beta chain) was observed a handful of times. Employing constant-segment primers, 5'RACE generated TCR alpha and TCR beta cDNA libraries bearing sample barcodes and UMIs. One entry per CDR3 protein, called by TCRdb with MiXCR from the 5' RACE reads. Among roughly 450,000 distinct CDR3 sequences listed, 18% were seen once. This sample is part of a study of T-cell memory formation after mild COVID-19. V trimming: 6 bases; J trimming: 7 bases; junction bases outside the gene matches: 9. The CDR3 is 14 residues long. CDR1 and CDR2 (germline): SGHDN, FVKESK. This receptor was taken from an adult woman who had mild COVID-19 (a few samples of this study predate the infection). Cell type and time point are not known. Material for sequencing was PBMCs or a T cell subset sorted from them (not recorded which). The rearrangement links TRBV14 to TRBJ2-4, with 7 bases matching TRBD2. CDR3 protein: CASSPGEGWNIQYF. In DNA, the CDR3 is TGTGCCAGCAGTCCCGGGGAGGGGTGGAACATTCAGTACTTC.